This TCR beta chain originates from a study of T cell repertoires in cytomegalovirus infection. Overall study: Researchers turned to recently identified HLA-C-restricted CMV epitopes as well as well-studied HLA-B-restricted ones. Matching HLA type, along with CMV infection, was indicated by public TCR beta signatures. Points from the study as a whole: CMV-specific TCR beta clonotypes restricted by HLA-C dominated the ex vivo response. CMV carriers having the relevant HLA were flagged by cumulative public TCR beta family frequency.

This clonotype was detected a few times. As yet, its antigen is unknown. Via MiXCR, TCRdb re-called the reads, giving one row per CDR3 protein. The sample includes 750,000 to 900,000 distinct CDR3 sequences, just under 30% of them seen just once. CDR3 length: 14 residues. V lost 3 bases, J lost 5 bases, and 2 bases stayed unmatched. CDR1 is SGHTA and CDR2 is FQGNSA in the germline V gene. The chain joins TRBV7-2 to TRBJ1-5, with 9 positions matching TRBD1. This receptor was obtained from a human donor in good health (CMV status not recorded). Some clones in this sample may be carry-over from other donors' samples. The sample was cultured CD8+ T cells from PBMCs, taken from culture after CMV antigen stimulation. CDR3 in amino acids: CASSFDRGDQPQHF. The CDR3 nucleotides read TGTGCCAGCAGCTTCGACAGGGGGGATCAGCCCCAGCATTTT. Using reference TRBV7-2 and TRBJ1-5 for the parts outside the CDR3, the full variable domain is GAGVSQSPSNKVTEKGKDVELRCDPISGHTALYWYRQSLGQGLEFLIYFQGNSAPDKSGLPSDRFSAERTGGSVSTLTIQRTQQEDSAVYLCASSFDRGDQPQHFGDGTRLSIL.